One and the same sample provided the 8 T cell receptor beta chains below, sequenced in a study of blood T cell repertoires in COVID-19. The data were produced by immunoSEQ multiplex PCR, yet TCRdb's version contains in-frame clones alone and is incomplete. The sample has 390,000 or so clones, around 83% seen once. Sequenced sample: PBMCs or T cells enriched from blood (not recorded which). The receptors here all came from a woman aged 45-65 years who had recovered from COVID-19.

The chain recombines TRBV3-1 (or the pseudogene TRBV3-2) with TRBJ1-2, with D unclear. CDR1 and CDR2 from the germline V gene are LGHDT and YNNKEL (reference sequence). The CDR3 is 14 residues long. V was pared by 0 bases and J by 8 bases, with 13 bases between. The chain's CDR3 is CASSQDRGNGGYTF. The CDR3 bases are TGTGCCAGCAGCCAAGATCGAGGGAATGGAGGCTACACCTTC.

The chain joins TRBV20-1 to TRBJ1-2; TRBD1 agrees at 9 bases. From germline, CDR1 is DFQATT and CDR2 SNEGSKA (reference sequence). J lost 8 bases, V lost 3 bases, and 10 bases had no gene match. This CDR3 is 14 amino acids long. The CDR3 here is CSASPGTGFSGYTF. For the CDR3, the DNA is TGCAGTGCTAGTCCCGGGACAGGGTTTAGCGGCTACACCTTC.

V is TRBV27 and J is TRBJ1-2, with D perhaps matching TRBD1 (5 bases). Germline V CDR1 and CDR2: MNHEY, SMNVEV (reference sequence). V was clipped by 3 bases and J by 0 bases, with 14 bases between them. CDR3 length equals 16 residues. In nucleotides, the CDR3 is TGTGCCAGCAGTTTGGCAGTCGGGGGTCCTAACTATGGCTACACCTTC. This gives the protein CASSLAVGGPNYGYTF.

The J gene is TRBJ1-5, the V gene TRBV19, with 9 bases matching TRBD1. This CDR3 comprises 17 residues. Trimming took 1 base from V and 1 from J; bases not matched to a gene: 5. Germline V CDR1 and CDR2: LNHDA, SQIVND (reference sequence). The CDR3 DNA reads TGTGCCAGTAGTATAGTACAGGGGGCTCAGAGCAATCAGCCCCAGCATTTT. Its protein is CASSIVQGAQSNQPQHF.

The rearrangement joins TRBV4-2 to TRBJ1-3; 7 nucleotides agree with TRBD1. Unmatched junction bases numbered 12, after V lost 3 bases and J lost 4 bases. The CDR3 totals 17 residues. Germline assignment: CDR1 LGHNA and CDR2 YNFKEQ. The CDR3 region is CASSQSSGGNSGNTIYF. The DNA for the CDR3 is TGTGCCAGCAGCCAGTCGTCAGGGGGGAATTCGGGAAACACCATATATTTT.

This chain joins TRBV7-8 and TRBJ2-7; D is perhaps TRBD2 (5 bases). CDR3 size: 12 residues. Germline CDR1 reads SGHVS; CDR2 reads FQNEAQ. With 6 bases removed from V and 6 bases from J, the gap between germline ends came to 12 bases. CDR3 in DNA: TGTGCCAGCAGTTCCCGGGGTGGCGAGCAGTACTTC. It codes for CASSSRGGEQYF.

This CDR3 reads CASSRGLAGKDRVEQYF. The CDR3 nucleotides read TGTGCCAGCAGCAGAGGACTAGCGGGAAAGGATCGGGTCGAGCAGTACTTC. V gene TRBV7-9 combines with J gene TRBJ2-7; 12 bases match TRBD2. The CDR3 runs 17 residues. V shed 5 bases, J shed 6 bases, and the junction held 14 bases outside the gene matches. The V gene's germline CDR1 is SEHNR and CDR2 FQNEAQ (reference sequence).

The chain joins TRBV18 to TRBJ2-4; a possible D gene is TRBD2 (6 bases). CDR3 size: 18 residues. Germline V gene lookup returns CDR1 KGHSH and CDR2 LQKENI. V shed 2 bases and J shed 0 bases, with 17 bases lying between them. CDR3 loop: CASSPTGGTSLAKNIQYF. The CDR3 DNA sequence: TGTGCCAGCTCACCAACGGGTGGGACTTCTCTAGCCAAAAACATTCAGTACTTC.